These 21 T cell receptor beta chains came from one sample sequenced in a study of T cell clonotyping in hematopoietic cell transplantation. Time point reported: recipient sample about 28 days before transplant, after cytoreduction. TCRdb keeps only in-frame clones here, not all; method: immunoSEQ multiplex PCR. The profile shows more than 70,000 clones, about 96% of them singletons. Sample: peripheral blood mononuclear cells, taken before stem cell transplant. These receptors were obtained from a woman aged 45-65 years with acute myeloid leukemia. Some clones in this sample may be carry-over from other donors' samples.

On this clone itself: Other DNA sequences from this sample encode an identical CDR3 as well. The CDR3 reads CASSLGYRGNTEAFF. CDR3 in DNA: TGCGCCAGCAGCTTGGGCTACAGGGGGAACACTGAAGCTTTCTTT. This chain uses TRBV5-1 with TRBJ1-1, with TRBD1 matching over 7 bases. This CDR3 comprises 15 residues. Germline V gives CDR1 SGHRS, CDR2 YFSETQ. Losses at the gene ends were 0 bases for V and 1 base for J; bases not matched to a gene: 3.

The CDR3 DNA reads as TGTGCCAGTAGATTGGGACAGCTAAATTCACCCCTCCACTTT. This translates into CASRLGQLNSPLHF. The rearrangement joins TRBV19 to TRBJ1-6; the match to TRBD1 covers 7 bases. CDR1 is LNHDA, CDR2 SQIVND, per germline (reference sequence). Trimming removed 6 bases from V and 7 bases from J; junction bases left unmatched: 6. The CDR3 has 14 residues. The variable domain in full, with the rest retrieved from reference TRBV19 and TRBJ1-6, is DGGITQSPKYLFRKEGQNVTLSCEQNLNHDAMYWYRQDPGQGLRLIYYSQIVNDFQKGDIAEGYSVSREKKESFPLTVTSAQKNPTAFYLCASRLGQLNSPLHFGNGTRLTVT.

This chain connects TRBV6-5 to TRBJ2-7; 8 bases map to TRBD2. CDR3 length: 14 residues. Germline V gene sequence: CDR1 MNHEY, CDR2 SVGAGI. The trim removed 3 bases at V and 3 bases at J, leaving 4 bases unmatched. The CDR3 region has the DNA TGTGCCAGCAGTTATACGGGAGGGGGCTACGAGCAGTACTTC. This sequence encodes CASSYTGGGYEQYF.

The chain joins TRBV28 to TRBJ2-5, with TRBD2 matching over 12 bases. V lost 2 bases, J lost 5 bases, and 12 bases stayed unmatched. Germline loops: CDR1 MDHEN, CDR2 SYDVKM. The CDR3 totals 18 residues. The CDR3 sequence is CASSLRGRLAGGMETQYF. In nucleotides, the CDR3 is TGTGCCAGCAGTTTAAGGGGAAGGCTAGCGGGAGGGATGGAGACCCAGTACTTC.

The chain is built from TRBV6-4 and TRBJ1-2; TRBD1 matches 7 bases. J was trimmed by 7 bases and V by 1 base; bases with no gene match: 9. The CDR3 length is 15 residues. CDR1 and CDR2 (germline): MRHNA, SNTAGT. The CDR3 region is CASSDWQGGAIGYTF. The CDR3 nucleotides are TGTGCCAGCAGTGACTGGCAAGGGGGCGCGATTGGCTACACCTTC.

This chain joins TRBV30 and TRBJ1-4; 8 bases fit TRBD1. Germline CDR1 reads GTSNPN; CDR2 reads SVGIG (reference sequence). Losses at the gene ends were 5 bases for V and 7 bases for J; bases not matched to a gene: 3. The CDR3 sequence is 12 residues long. As DNA, the CDR3 is TGTGCCTGGTCAGGGGGCGGTGAAAAACTGTTTTTT. Amino acids: CAWSGGGEKLFF.

The chain uses TRBV7-9 and TRBJ1-2, with 10 bases identical to TRBD1. This CDR3 region has 17 residues. The V gene end was trimmed by 4 bases and the J gene end by 3 bases; junction bases not matched to a gene: 11. Germline V CDR1 and CDR2: SEHNR, FQNEAQ (reference sequence). CDR3 in amino acids: CASSSRGGTGVDYGYTF. The CDR3, as DNA: TGTGCCAGCAGCTCACGCGGGGGGACAGGGGTAGACTATGGCTACACCTTC.

The CDR3 DNA reads as TGTGCCTGGAGTGTAGGGACAGGGTATGGCTACGAGCAGTACTTC. Protein: CAWSVGTGYGYEQYF. This chain connects TRBV30 to TRBJ2-7; TRBD1 aligns across 9 bases. The CDR3 extends over 15 amino acids. Germline V CDR1 and CDR2: GTSNPN, SVGIG (reference sequence). After removal of 0 bases from V and 3 bases from J, the junction contained 6 bases not matched to a gene.

The chain joins TRBV4-1 to TRBJ1-1; a possible D gene is TRBD1 (6 bases). CDR1 and CDR2 from the germline V gene are MGHRA and YSYEKL. The CDR3 spans 16 residues. V was cut by 0 bases and J by 3 bases, with 14 bases left in between. CDR3: CASSQDPGTFYTEAFF. The DNA for the CDR3 is TGCGCCAGCAGCCAAGACCCGGGGACATTTTACACTGAAGCTTTCTTT.

The CDR3 protein is CASSLGGVNEQFF. The CDR3 DNA sequence: TGTGCCAGCAGCTTAGGGGGGGTAAATGAGCAGTTCTTC. V is TRBV11-3 and J is TRBJ2-1, with TRBD2 as a possible D gene (6 bases). The CDR3 spans 13 residues. Germline CDR1 is SGHNT and CDR2 is YENEEA. V was shortened by 1 base and J by 7 bases, with 8 bases between the two germline ends.

This clone has only one observation. J is TRBJ2-7 and V is TRBV6-1, with D possibly TRBD2 on 6 matching bases. Germline CDR1 MNHNS, CDR2 SASEGT. The ends were cut back, 7 bases at V and 2 bases at J, with 18 bases in the middle. This CDR3 comprises 15 residues. CDR3 sequence: CASNPFGGVAYEQYF. CDR3 sequence (DNA): TGTGCCAGCAATCCGTTCGGGGGAGTAGCCTACGAGCAGTACTTC.

The V gene is TRBV5-1, the J gene TRBJ2-5; D may be TRBD2 (6 bases). This CDR3 contains 16 residues. Looked up from germline, CDR1 is SGHRS and CDR2 is YFSETQ. V was pared by 4 bases and J by 1 base, with 17 bases between. This CDR3 reads CASSPLNGGIQETQYF. In DNA form, the CDR3 reads TGCGCCAGCAGCCCACTTAACGGGGGTATCCAAGAGACCCAGTACTTC.

The J gene is TRBJ2-5, the V gene TRBV14; D perhaps matches TRBD2 (5 bases). Germline V gene sequence: CDR1 SGHDN, CDR2 FVKESK. Trimming cost V 0 bases and J 0 bases, with 8 bases left between them. CDR3 length: 15 amino acids. Here the CDR3 reads CASSQERTYQETQYF. The CDR3, as DNA: TGTGCCAGCAGCCAAGAGAGGACTTACCAAGAGACCCAGTACTTC.

The chain combines TRBV30 with TRBJ1-6; 7 positions agree with TRBD1. The germline gives CDR1 GTSNPN, CDR2 SVGIG (reference sequence). V dropped 2 bases and J dropped 6; count of bases not matched to a gene: 7. The CDR3 runs to 15 residues. The CDR3 nucleotides are TGTGCCTGGAGTTCCTTATCAGGGGGTAATTCACCCCTCCACTTT. Translating gives CAWSSLSGGNSPLHF.

The J gene is TRBJ1-5, the V gene TRBV30; TRBD1 agrees at 10 bases. V trimming: 3 bases; J trimming: 1 base; junction bases outside the gene matches: 9. The CDR3 loop spans 17 amino acids. The germline V gene encodes CDR1 GTSNPN and CDR2 SVGIG (reference sequence). The CDR3 region is CAWRGQGNRLSNQPQHF. Written as DNA, the CDR3 is TGTGCCTGGAGGGGACAGGGGAATCGTTTAAGCAATCAGCCCCAGCATTTT.

The chain couples TRBV30 to TRBJ2-5, with 8 bases lining up with TRBD1. CDR3 length: 13 residues. J gave up 4 bases and V 4 bases, and 5 bases lay outside the gene matches. CDR1 GTSNPN and CDR2 SVGIG come from the germline V gene (reference sequence). The CDR3 sequence: CAWTRQGRETQYF. As DNA, the CDR3 is TGTGCCTGGACCCGACAGGGGAGAGAGACCCAGTACTTC. Full variable domain (missing parts from reference TRBV30 and TRBJ2-5): SQTIHQWPATLVQPVGSPLSLECTVEGTSNPNLYWYRQAAGRGLQLLFYSVGIGQISSEVPQNLSASRPQDRQFILSSKKLLLSDSGFYLCAWTRQGRETQYFGPGTRLLVL.

The V gene is TRBV10-1, the J gene TRBJ2-2; D gene unclear. There are 14 residues in the CDR3. Germline V gene sequence: CDR1 WNHNN, CDR2 SYGVQD (reference sequence). V lost 8 bases and J 2 bases, leaving 12 bases between the germline ends. The CDR3 DNA sequence: TGCGCCAGCCGGCGGCAGGAAAACACCGGGGAGCTGTTTTTT. As protein: CASRRQENTGELFF.

V usage is TRBV6-1 and J usage is TRBJ2-3, with 7 positions matching TRBD2. Germline values: CDR1 MNHNS, CDR2 SASEGT. Losses at the gene ends were 3 bases for V and 0 bases for J; bases not matched to a gene: 6. The CDR3 has 16 residues. CDR3 DNA: TGTGCCAGCAGTGACCGGGGGGACTTTAGCACAGATACGCAGTATTTT. The encoded protein is CASSDRGDFSTDTQYF.

The rearrangement links TRBV5-4 to TRBJ2-3, with TRBD2 matching 11 bases. The CDR3 covers 16 residues. The trim removed 4 bases at V and 1 base at J, leaving 5 bases unmatched. Germline V gives CDR1 SGHNT, CDR2 YYREEE (reference sequence). As DNA, the CDR3 is TGTGCCAGCAGCCACGGACTAGCGGGTCGCACAGATACGCAGTATTTT. Its translation is CASSHGLAGRTDTQYF.

This chain uses TRBV9 with TRBJ1-1; D remains ambiguous. Trimming pared 4 bases from V and 2 bases from J, leaving 24 bases between. Germline loops: CDR1 SGDLS, CDR2 YYNGEE. CDR3 length: 18 amino acids. The CDR3 here is CASSPTFGFRPPNTEAFF. CDR3 DNA: TGTGCCAGCAGCCCCACGTTCGGGTTCAGGCCTCCTAACACTGAAGCTTTCTTT.

The chain has TRBV29-1 and TRBJ1-1; 8 nucleotides line up with TRBD1. The V segment lost 5 bases and the J segment 4 bases; nucleotides outside the gene matches: 6. CDR1 is SQVTM and CDR2 is ANQGSEA in the germline V gene. This CDR3 spans 13 amino acids. The CDR3 DNA sequence: TGCAGCGTTCAGGCAGGGGGCATCACTGAAGCTTTCTTT. It yields the protein CSVQAGGITEAFF.